This T cell receptor beta chain originates from a study of T-cell memory formation after mild COVID-19. Study conclusions and caveats: SARS-CoV-2 specificity of second-wave clones peaking day 37 was unconfirmed.

TCRdb re-derived calls from the 5' RACE reads in MiXCR, one entry per CDR3 protein. The sample carries 250,000 to 350,000 distinct CDR3 sequences, approximately 19% recorded once. A remark on this clonotype: Its antigen is not identified.

The CDR3 totals 14 residues. V was clipped by 3 bases and J by 5 bases, with 13 bases between them. Germline V gene sequence: CDR1 SEHNR, CDR2 FQNEAQ (reference sequence). Input material: PBMCs or a T cell subset sorted from them (not recorded which). This receptor was identified in a man aged 18 to 30 who had mild COVID-19 (a few samples of this study predate the infection). Cell type and time point are not known. The chain is built from TRBV7-9 and TRBJ2-5; possible D gene TRBD2, 5 bases. The CDR3 DNA reads TGTGCCAGCAGCTTGAGCTCGGGGTTCGAGACCCAGTACTTC. Its protein is CASSLSSGFETQYF.